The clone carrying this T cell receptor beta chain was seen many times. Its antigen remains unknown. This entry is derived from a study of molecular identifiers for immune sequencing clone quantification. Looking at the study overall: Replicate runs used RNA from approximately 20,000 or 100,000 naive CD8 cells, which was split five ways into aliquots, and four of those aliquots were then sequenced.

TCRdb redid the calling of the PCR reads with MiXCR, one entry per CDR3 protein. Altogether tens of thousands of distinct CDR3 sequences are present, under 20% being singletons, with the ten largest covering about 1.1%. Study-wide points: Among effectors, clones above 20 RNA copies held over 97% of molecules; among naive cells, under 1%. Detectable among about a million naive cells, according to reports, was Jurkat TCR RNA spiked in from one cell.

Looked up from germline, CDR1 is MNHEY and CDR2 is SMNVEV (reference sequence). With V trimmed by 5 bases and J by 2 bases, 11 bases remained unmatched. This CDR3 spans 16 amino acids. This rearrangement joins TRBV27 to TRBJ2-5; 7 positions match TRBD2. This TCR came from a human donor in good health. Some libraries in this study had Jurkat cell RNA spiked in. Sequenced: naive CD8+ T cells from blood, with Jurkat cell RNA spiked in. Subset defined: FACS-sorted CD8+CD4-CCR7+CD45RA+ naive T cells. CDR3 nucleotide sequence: TGTGCCAGCAGTGACCGCCTGGGACTACAACAAGAGACCCAGTACTTC. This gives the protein CASSDRLGLQQETQYF.